This T cell receptor (beta chain) was sequenced during a study of T cell responses to AZD1222 COVID-19 vaccine. In the case of this clone: No antigen is known for it.

Measured with immunoSEQ multiplex PCR; TCRdb has only the in-frame clones, and not every one. The sample carries fewer than 150,000 clones, 88% recorded once. Findings and caveats of the study: Repertoire samples came only from after the peak T cell response. Increased Spike-specific TCR breadth and depth were observed after two AZD1222 doses. In a largely white British group with more females than males, clonal diversity was possibly underestimated. At baseline, seropositivity was found in only a handful of AZD1222 recipients.

V lost 4 bases and J lost 7, with 17 bases in between. CDR3 length equals 16 residues. CDR1 is LNHDA and CDR2 is SQIVND in the germline V gene (reference sequence). The clonotype originates from an adult who received the AZD1222 COVID-19 vaccine. V usage is TRBV19 and J usage is TRBJ1-6; a weak D match, TRBD1 (6 bases). The sequences come from peripheral blood, collected 28 days after the second AZD1222 dose. The CDR3 spells CASSTYGGGLNSPLHF. Here the CDR3 DNA reads TGTGCCAGTAGTACTTACGGAGGGGGGTTGAATTCACCCCTCCACTTT. Variable domain in full (rest from reference TRBV19 and TRBJ1-6): DGGITQSPKYLFRKEGQNVTLSCEQNLNHDAMYWYRQDPGQGLRLIYYSQIVNDFQKGDIAEGYSVSREKKESFPLTVTSAQKNPTAFYLCASSTYGGGLNSPLHFGNGTRLTVT.